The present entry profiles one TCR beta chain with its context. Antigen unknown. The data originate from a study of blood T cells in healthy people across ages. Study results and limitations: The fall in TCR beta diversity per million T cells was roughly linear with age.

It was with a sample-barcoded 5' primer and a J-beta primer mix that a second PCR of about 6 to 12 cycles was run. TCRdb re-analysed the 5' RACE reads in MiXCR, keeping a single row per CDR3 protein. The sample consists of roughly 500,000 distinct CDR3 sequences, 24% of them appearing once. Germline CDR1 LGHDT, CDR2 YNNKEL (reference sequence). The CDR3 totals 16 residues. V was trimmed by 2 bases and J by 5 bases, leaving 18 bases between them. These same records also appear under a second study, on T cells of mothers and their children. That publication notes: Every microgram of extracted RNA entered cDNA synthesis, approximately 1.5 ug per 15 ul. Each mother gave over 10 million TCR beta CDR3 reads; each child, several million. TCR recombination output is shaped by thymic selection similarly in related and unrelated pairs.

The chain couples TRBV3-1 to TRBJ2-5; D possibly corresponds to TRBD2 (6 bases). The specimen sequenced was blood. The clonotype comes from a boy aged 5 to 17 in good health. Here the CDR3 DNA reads TGTGCCAGCAGCCAATGGAAGATAGCGGACACGGAGACCCAGTACTTC. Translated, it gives CASSQWKIADTETQYF.